This T cell receptor (beta chain) was sequenced during a study of blood T cells in healthy people across ages. Study-level results: No one knew whether donors had CMV, which possibly confounded expanded clonotype changes.

A remark on this clonotype: The antigen remains undetermined.

CDR1 is SGHKS, CDR2 YYEKEE, per germline (reference sequence). The trim removed 1 base at V and 1 base at J, leaving 6 bases unmatched. CDR3 length: 16 amino acids. The authors ran a second PCR of roughly 6 to 11 cycles using a sample-barcoded 5' primer and a J-beta primer mix. Template switching added a 12-random-nucleotide identifier to every cDNA molecule. From the 5' RACE reads, TCRdb called clonotypes with MiXCR, one entry per CDR3 protein. The sample consists of roughly 2 million distinct CDR3 sequences, approximately 50% of them appearing once. V usage is TRBV5-5 and J usage is TRBJ2-3; 7 nucleotides agree with TRBD1. The sequencing input was blood. This TCR was recovered from a woman aged 40 to 49 in good health. CDR3 region: CASSLTDRARTDTQYF. For the CDR3, the DNA is TGTGCCAGCAGCTTGACCGACAGGGCCCGCACAGATACGCAGTATTTT.